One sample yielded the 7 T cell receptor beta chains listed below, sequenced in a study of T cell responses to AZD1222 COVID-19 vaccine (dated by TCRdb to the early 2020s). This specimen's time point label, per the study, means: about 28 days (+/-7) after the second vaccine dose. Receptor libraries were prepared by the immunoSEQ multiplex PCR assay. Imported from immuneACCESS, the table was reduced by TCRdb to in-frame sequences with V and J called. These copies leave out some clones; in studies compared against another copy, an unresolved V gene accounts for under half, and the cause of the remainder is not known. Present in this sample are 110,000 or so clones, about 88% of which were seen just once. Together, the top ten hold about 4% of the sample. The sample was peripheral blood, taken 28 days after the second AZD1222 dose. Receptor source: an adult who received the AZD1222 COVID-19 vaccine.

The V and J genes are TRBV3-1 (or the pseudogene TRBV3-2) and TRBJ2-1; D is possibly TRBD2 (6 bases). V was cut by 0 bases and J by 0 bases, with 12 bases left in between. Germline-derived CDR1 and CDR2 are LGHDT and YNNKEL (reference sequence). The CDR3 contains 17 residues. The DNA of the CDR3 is TGTGCCAGCAGCCAAGAGTTTCGGGGGAGCTCCTACAATGAGCAGTTCTTC. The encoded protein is CASSQEFRGSSYNEQFF.

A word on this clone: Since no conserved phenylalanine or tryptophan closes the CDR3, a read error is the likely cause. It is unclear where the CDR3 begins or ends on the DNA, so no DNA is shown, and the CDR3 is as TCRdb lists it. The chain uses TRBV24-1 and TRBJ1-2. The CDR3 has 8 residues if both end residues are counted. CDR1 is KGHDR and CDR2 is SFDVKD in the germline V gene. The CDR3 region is CATIGGES.

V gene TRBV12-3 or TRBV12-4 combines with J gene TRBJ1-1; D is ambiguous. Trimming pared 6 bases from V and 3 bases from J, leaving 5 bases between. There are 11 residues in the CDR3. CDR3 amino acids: CASSFHTEAFF. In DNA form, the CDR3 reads TGTGCCAGCAGCTTTCACACTGAAGCTTTCTTT.

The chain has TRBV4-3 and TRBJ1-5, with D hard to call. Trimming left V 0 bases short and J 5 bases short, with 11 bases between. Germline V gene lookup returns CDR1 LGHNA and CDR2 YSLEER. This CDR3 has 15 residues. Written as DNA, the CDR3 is TGCGCCAGCAGCCAAGATAGGGAAAGGTATCAGCCCCAGCATTTT. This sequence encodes CASSQDRERYQPQHF.

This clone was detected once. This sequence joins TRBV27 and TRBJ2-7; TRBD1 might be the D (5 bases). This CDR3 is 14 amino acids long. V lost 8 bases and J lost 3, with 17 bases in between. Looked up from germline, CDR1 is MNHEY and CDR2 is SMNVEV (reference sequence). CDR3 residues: CASRDQGRHYEQYF. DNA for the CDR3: TGTGCCAGCCGTGACCAGGGCCGCCACTACGAGCAGTACTTC.

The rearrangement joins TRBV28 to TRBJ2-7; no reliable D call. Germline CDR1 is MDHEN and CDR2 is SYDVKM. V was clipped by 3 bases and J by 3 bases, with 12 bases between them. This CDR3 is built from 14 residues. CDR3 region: CASSFSGVNYEQYF. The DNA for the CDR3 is TGTGCCAGCAGTTTCAGTGGGGTAAACTACGAGCAGTACTTC.

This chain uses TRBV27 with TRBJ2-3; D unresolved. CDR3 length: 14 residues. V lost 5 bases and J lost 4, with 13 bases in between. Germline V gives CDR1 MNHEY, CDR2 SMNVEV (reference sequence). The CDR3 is CASSPVVPADTQYF. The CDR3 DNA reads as TGTGCCAGCAGTCCCGTCGTACCGGCAGATACGCAGTATTTT.